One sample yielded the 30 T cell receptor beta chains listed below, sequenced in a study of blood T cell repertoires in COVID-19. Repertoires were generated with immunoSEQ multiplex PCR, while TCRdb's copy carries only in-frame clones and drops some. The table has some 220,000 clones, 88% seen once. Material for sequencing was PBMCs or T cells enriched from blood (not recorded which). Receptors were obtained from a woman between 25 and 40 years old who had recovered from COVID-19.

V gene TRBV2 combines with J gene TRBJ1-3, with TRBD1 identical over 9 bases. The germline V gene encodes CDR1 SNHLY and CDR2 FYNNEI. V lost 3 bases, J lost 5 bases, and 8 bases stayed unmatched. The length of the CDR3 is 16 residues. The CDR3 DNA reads TGTGCCAGCAGTGAGCCGGGACAGGGTATAAGAAACACCATATATTTT. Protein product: CASSEPGQGIRNTIYF. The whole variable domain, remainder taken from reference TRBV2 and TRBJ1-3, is EPEVTQTPSHQVTQMGQEVILRCVPISNHLYFYWYRQILGQKVEFLVSFYNNEISEKSEIFDDQFSVERPDGSNFTLKIRSTKLEDSAMYFCASSEPGQGIRNTIYFGEGSWLTVV.

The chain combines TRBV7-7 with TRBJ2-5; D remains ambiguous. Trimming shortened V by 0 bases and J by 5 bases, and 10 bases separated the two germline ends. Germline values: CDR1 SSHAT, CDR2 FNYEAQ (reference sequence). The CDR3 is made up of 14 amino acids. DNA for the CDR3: TGTGCCAGCAGCTTAGCTCGGTTCGGGGAGACCCAGTACTTC. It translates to CASSLARFGETQYF.

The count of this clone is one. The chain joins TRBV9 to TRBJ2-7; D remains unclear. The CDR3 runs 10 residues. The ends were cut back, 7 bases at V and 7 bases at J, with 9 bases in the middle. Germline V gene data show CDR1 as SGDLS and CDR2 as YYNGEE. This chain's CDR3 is CASPRWEQYF. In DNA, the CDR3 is TGTGCCAGCCCACGGTGGGAGCAGTACTTC.

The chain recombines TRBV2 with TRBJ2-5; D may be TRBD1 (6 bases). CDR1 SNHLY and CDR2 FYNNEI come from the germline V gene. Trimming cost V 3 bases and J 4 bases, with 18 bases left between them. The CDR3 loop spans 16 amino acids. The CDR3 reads CASSDRTGPWAETQYF. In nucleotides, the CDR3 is TGTGCCAGCAGTGATCGTACAGGGCCCTGGGCAGAGACCCAGTACTTC.

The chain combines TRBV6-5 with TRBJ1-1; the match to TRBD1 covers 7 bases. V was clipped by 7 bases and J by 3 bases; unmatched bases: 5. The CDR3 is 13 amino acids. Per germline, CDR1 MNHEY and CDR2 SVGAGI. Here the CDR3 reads CASIFQGDTEAFF. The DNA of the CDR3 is TGTGCCAGCATTTTCCAGGGGGACACTGAAGCTTTCTTT.

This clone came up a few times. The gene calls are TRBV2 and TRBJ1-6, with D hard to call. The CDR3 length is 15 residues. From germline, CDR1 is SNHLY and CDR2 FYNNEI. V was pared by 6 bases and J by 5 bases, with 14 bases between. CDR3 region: CASSRNGLNNSPLHF. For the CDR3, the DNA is TGTGCCAGCAGCAGAAATGGACTTAATAATTCACCCCTCCACTTT.

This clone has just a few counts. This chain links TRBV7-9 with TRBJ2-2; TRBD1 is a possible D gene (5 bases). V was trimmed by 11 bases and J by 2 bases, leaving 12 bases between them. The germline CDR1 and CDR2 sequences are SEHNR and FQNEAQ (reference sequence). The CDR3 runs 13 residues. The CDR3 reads CAPWTPNTGELFF. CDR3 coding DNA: TGTGCCCCCTGGACACCAAACACCGGGGAGCTGTTTTTT.

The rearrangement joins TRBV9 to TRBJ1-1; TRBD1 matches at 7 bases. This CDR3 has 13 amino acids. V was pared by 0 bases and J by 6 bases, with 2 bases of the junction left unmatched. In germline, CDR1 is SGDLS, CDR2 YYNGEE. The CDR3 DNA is TGTGCCAGCAGCGTAGGTCAGGGGGCTGAAGCTTTCTTT. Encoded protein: CASSVGQGAEAFF.

The CDR3 region has the DNA TGTGCCAGCAGTTACTTGACATTCCATGAGCAGTTCTTC. It specifies CASSYLTFHEQFF. V gene TRBV6-2 or TRBV6-3 combines with J gene TRBJ2-1; D is undetermined. The CDR3 has 13 amino acids. The V end was cut by 1 base, the J end by 8 bases, with 9 bases between. Germline V lookup: CDR1 MNHEY, CDR2 SVGEGT.

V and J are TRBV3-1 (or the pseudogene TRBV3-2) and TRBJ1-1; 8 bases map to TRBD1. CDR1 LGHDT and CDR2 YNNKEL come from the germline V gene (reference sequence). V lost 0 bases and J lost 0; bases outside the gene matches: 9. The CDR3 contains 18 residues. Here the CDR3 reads CASSQDLYTTGVNTEAFF. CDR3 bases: TGTGCCAGCAGCCAAGATCTTTATACGACAGGGGTGAACACTGAAGCTTTCTTT.

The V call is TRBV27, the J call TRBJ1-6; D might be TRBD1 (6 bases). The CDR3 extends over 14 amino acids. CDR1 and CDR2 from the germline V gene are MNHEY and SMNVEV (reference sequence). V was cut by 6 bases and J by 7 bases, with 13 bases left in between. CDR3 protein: CASSPQGKNSPLHF. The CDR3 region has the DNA TGTGCCAGCAGCCCCCAGGGGAAGAATTCACCCCTCCACTTT.

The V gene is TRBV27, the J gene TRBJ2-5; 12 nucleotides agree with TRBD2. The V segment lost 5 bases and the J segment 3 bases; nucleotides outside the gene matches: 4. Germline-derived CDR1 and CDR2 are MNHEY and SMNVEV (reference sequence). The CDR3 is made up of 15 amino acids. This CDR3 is CASSPRLAGEETQYF. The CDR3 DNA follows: TGTGCCAGCAGTCCCAGACTAGCGGGGGAAGAGACCCAGTACTTC.

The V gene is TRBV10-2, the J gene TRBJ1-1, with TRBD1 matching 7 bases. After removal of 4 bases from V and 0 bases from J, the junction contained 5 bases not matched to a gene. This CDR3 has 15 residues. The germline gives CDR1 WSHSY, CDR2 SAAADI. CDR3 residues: CASSVYGTVNTEAFF. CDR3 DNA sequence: TGCGCCAGCAGTGTGTACGGGACAGTGAACACTGAAGCTTTCTTT.

CDR3 protein: CASSPGQGDTGELFF. CDR3 bases: TGTGCCAGCAGCCCGGGACAGGGTGACACCGGGGAGCTGTTTTTT. The V gene is TRBV5-4, the J gene TRBJ2-2, with 9 positions matching TRBD1. Looked up from germline, CDR1 is SGHNT and CDR2 is YYREEE (reference sequence). J lost 3 bases, V lost 4 bases, and 4 bases had no gene match. This CDR3 comprises 15 residues.

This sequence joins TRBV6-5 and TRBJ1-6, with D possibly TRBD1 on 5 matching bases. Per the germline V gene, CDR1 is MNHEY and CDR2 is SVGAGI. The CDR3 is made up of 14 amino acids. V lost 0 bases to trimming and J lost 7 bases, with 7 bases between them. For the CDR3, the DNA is TGTGCCAGCAGTTACTCCAACAGGAATTCACCCCTCCACTTT. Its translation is CASSYSNRNSPLHF.

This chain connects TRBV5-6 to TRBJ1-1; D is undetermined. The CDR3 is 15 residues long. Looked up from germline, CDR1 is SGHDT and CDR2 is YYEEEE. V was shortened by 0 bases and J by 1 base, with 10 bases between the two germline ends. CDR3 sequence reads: CASSLVLAGNTEAFF. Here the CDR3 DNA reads TGTGCCAGCAGCTTGGTCTTGGCAGGGAACACTGAAGCTTTCTTT.

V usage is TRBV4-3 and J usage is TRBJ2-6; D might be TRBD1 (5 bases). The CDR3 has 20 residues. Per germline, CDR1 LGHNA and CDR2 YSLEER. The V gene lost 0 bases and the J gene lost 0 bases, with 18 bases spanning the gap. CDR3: CASSQDPVKGIGSGANVLTF. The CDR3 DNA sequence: TGCGCCAGCAGCCAAGATCCGGTGAAGGGGATTGGCTCTGGGGCCAACGTCCTGACTTTC.

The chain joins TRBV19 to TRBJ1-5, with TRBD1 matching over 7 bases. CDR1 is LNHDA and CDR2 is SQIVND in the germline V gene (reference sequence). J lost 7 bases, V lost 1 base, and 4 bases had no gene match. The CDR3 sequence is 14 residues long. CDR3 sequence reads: CASSIGQGGQPQHF. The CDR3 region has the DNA TGTGCCAGTAGTATAGGACAGGGAGGCCAGCCCCAGCATTTT.

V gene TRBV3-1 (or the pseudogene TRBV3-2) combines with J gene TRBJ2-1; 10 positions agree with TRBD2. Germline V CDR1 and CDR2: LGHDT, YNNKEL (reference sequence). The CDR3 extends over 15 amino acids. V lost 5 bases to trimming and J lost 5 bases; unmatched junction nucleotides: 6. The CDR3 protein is CASSSSGGEHNEQFF. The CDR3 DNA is TGTGCCAGCAGCTCTAGCGGGGGTGAGCACAATGAGCAGTTCTTC.

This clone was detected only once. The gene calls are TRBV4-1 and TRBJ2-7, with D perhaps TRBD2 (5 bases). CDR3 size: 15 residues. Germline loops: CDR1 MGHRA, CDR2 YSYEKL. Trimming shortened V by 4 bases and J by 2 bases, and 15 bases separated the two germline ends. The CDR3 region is CASSPEVPSPYEQYF. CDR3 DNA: TGCGCCAGCAGCCCGGAGGTCCCCTCACCCTACGAGCAGTACTTC.

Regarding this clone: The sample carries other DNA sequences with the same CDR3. The CDR3 DNA is TGTGCCAGCAGTTTGACAGGGGACGATGGCTACACCTTC. Translating it yields CASSLTGDDGYTF. The chain combines TRBV12-3 or TRBV12-4 with TRBJ1-2; 8 nucleotides agree with TRBD1. The CDR3 runs 13 residues. The V gene end was trimmed by 3 bases and the J gene end by 6 bases; junction bases not matched to a gene: 3.

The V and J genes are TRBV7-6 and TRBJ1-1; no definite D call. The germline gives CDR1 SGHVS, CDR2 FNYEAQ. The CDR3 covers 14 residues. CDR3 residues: CAAKRPGQNTEAFF. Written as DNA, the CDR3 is TGTGCAGCTAAAAGGCCAGGTCAGAACACTGAAGCTTTCTTT.

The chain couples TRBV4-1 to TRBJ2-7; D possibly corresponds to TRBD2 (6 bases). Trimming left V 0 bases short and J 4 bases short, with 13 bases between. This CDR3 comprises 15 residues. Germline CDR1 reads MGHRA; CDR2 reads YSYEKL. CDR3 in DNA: TGCGCCAGCAGCCAAGATTCACGGGAGAGTTACGAGCAGTACTTC. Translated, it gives CASSQDSRESYEQYF.

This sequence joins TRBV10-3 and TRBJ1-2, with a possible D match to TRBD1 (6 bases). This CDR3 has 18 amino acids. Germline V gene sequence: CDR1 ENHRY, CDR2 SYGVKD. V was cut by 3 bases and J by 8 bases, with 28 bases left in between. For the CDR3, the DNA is TGTGCCATCAGTGAATCGAGGGGTCAAGAGGCGACAGGCGGGGGCTACACCTTC. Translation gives CAISESRGQEATGGGYTF.

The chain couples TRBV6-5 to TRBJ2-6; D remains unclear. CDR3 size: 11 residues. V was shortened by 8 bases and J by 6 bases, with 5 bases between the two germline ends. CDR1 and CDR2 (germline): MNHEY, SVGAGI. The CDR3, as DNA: TGTGCCAGCGGCCTGGCCAACGTCCTGACTTTC. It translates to CASGLANVLTF.

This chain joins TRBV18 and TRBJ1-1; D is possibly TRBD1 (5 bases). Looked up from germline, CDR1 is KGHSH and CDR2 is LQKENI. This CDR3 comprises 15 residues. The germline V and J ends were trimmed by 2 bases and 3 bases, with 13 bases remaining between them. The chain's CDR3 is CASSPGAQRDTEAFF. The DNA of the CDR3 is TGTGCCAGCTCACCAGGGGCCCAGAGAGACACTGAAGCTTTCTTT. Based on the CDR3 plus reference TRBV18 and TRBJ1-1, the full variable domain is NAGVMQNPRHLVRRRGQEARLRCSPMKGHSHVYWYRQLPEEGLKFMVYLQKENIIDESGMPKERFSAEFPKEGPSILRIQQVVRGDSAAYFCASSPGAQRDTEAFFGQGTRLTVV.

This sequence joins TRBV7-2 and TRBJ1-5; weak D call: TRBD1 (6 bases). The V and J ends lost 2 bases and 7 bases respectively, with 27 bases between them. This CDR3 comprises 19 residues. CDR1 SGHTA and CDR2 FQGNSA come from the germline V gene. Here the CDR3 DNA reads TGTGCCAGCAGCTTATGGTCAGGGGCCCTGGTTCCGCCAGGGCAGCCCCAGCATTTT. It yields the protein CASSLWSGALVPPGQPQHF.

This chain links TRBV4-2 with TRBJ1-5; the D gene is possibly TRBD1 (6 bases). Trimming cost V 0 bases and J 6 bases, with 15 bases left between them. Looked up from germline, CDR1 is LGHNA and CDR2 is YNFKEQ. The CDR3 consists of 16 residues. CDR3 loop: CASSQELRTGFQPQHF. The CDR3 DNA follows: TGTGCCAGCAGCCAAGAACTCCGTACAGGGTTTCAGCCCCAGCATTTT.

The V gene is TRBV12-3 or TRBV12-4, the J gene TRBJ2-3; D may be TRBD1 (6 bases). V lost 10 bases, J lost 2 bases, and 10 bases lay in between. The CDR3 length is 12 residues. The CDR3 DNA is TGTGCCACCGGACAGTACACAGATACGCAGTATTTT. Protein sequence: CATGQYTDTQYF.

The DNA of the CDR3 is TGCGCCAGCAGCTTGGCTGGGGGGTATCTTATGAACACTGAAGCTTTCTTT. Translation: CASSLAGGYLMNTEAFF. The rearrangement links TRBV5-1 to TRBJ1-1; D is perhaps TRBD1 (5 bases). With 0 bases removed from V and 0 bases from J, the gap between germline ends came to 15 bases. This CDR3 region has 17 residues. Germline V lookup: CDR1 SGHRS, CDR2 YFSETQ.